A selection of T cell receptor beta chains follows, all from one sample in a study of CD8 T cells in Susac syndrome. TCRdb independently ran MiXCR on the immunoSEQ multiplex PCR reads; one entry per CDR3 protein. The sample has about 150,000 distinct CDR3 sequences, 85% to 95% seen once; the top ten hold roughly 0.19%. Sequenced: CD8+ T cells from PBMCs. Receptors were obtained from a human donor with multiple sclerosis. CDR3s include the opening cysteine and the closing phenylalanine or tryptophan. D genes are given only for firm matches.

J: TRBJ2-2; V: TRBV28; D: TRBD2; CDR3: CASSFSPALAGDTGELFF; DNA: TGTGCCAGCAGTTTTTCCCCGGCGCTAGCGGGGGACACCGGGGAGCTGTTTTTT
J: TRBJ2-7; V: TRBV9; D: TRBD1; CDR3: CASSVAGTGSYEQYF; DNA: TGTGCCAGCAGCGTAGCTGGGACAGGCTCCTACGAGCAGTACTTC
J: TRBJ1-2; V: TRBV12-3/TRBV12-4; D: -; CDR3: CASSLFRTGGYTF; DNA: TGTGCCAGCAGCCTTTTTCGGACGGGTGGCTACACCTTC
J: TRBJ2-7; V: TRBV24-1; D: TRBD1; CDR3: CATSDFSRSPGQGLYEQYF; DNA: TGTGCCACCAGTGATTTTAGTCGGAGCCCGGGACAGGGCCTTTACGAGCAGTACTTC
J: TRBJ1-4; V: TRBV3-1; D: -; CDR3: CASSQSRTARYGKLFF; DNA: TGTGCCAGCAGCCAAAGCAGGACGGCCCGTTACGGAAAACTGTTTTTT
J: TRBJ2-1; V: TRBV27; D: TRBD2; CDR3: CASSPTSGVHNEQFF; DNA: TGTGCCAGCAGTCCCACTAGCGGGGTGCACAATGAGCAGTTCTTC
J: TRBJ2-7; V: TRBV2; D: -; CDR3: CASSEGPGFYEQYF; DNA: TGTGCCAGCAGTGAAGGCCCAGGGTTCTACGAGCAGTACTTC
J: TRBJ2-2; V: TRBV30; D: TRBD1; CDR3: CAWSVEVTGWATGELFF; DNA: TGTGCCTGGAGTGTAGAGGTGACAGGGTGGGCCACCGGGGAGCTGTTTTTT
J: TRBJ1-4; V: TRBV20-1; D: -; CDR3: CSARRRVNEKLFF; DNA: TGCAGTGCTAGAAGGAGAGTTAATGAAAAACTGTTTTTT
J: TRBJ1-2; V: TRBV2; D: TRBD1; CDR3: CAIRDRIYGYTF; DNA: TGTGCCATCCGGGACAGGATCTATGGCTACACCTTC